The present T cell receptor beta chain was sequenced within a study of graft-versus-host responses after intestinal transplantation. Study at large: Recipients underwent multivisceral, liver-intestinal, or isolated intestinal transplants. The study gave all recipients anti-thymocyte globulin induction, then tacrolimus and steroids for approximately 3 years.

Study-level results: Recipient-marrow GvH clones were detected, some having first appeared in ileum or blood.

The CDR3 contains 14 residues. V was pared by 7 bases and J by 3 bases, with 9 bases of the junction left unmatched. CDR1 is SGHAT, CDR2 FQNNGV, per germline. Profiled with immunoSEQ multiplex PCR; TCRdb holds only in-frame clones, not every one. Counted here are more than 95,000 clones, about 90% occurring once; the ten biggest clones make up around 0.9%. Regarding this clone: The antigen is unknown.

The material was unstimulated CD4+ T cells sorted from spleen or lymph node cells, obtained before intestinal transplant. The V gene is TRBV11-2, the J gene TRBJ2-7; 7 bases map to TRBD1. The receptor's source is a human donor who received an intestinal transplant. The CDR3 loop reads CASTARRDSYEQYF. The CDR3 region has the DNA TGTGCCAGCACCGCGAGACGGGACAGCTACGAGCAGTACTTC.